A single sample is the source of the 29 T cell receptor beta chains below, sequenced in a study of PD-1 blockade in classical Hodgkin lymphoma. After autologous stem cell transplantation all patients relapsed, and prior brentuximab vedotin exposure differed between cohorts. The assay was immunoSEQ multiplex PCR, and TCRdb's table has in-frame clones only and misses some. The data contain about 60,000 clones, more than 90% of them singletons. Sequenced here: peripheral blood mononuclear cells (PBMCs), sampled at baseline. These receptors originate from a human donor with classical Hodgkin lymphoma.

V and J are TRBV5-1 and TRBJ2-6; D call uncertain. This CDR3 has 15 amino acids. Between the trimmed V and J ends, which lost 2 bases and 2 bases, there was a span of 8 bases. Germline CDR1 and CDR2: SGHRS and YFSETQ. CDR3 sequence (DNA): TGCGCCAGCAGCTTCGTGCTGACTGGGGCCAACGTCCTGACTTTC. It yields the protein CASSFVLTGANVLTF.

This chain uses TRBV6-1 with TRBJ2-2, with TRBD1 identical over 8 bases. The junction had 4 bases not matched to a gene; V was cut back by 7 bases and J by 6 bases. This CDR3 region has 13 residues. The V gene's germline CDR1 is MNHNS and CDR2 SASEGT. The chain's CDR3 is CASNPTGAGELFF. CDR3 nucleotide sequence: TGTGCCAGCAACCCGACAGGGGCCGGGGAGCTGTTTTTT.

This chain links TRBV28 with TRBJ2-1; 9 bases map to TRBD1. CDR3 length: 15 amino acids. The ends lost 6 bases at V and 3 bases at J; junction bases unmatched: 6. Germline V gene sequence: CDR1 MDHEN, CDR2 SYDVKM. The CDR3 loop reads CASRMGQGFYNEQFF. In DNA, the CDR3 is TGTGCCAGCAGGATGGGACAGGGTTTCTACAATGAGCAGTTCTTC. The entire variable domain, with the rest obtained from reference TRBV28 and TRBJ2-1, is as follows: DVKVTQSSRYLVKRTGEKVFLECVQDMDHENMFWYRQDPGLGLRLIYFSYDVKMKEKGDIPEGYSVSREKKERFSLILESASTNQTSMYLCASRMGQGFYNEQFFGPGTRLTVL.

The V call is TRBV19, the J call TRBJ2-5; 13 bases agree with TRBD2. Losses at the gene ends were 5 bases for V and 5 bases for J; bases not matched to a gene: 8. Germline V gene lookup returns CDR1 LNHDA and CDR2 SQIVND (reference sequence). The CDR3 runs 16 residues. The CDR3 spells CASSRTSGGAWETQYF. In DNA, the CDR3 is TGTGCCAGTAGTCGAACTAGCGGGGGGGCCTGGGAGACCCAGTACTTC.

The chain combines TRBV10-3 with TRBJ2-3; weak D call: TRBD1 (6 bases). Germline assignment: CDR1 ENHRY and CDR2 SYGVKD. V dropped 5 bases and J dropped 4 bases, with 10 bases sitting between them. This CDR3 has 13 amino acids. CDR3 in amino acids: CAISPAGADTQYF. CDR3 coding DNA: TGTGCCATCAGTCCGGCAGGGGCAGATACGCAGTATTTT.

The chain is built from TRBV5-6 and TRBJ2-5; no clear D gene. The CDR3 consists of 16 residues. The ends were cut back, 1 base at V and 3 bases at J, with 16 bases in the middle. Germline loops: CDR1 SGHDT, CDR2 YYEEEE. Here the CDR3 reads CASSLPTGRFEETQYF. For the CDR3, the DNA is TGTGCCAGCAGCTTGCCGACTGGACGGTTTGAAGAGACCCAGTACTTC.

The CDR3 protein is CASSLGGAGGHTF. The CDR3 nucleotides are TGTGCCAGCAGTTTAGGGGGGGCAGGGGGCCACACCTTC. The genes are TRBV27 and TRBJ1-2; TRBD1 matches 8 bases. The V gene end was trimmed by 2 bases and the J gene end by 12 bases; junction bases not matched to a gene: 8. Looked up from germline, CDR1 is MNHEY and CDR2 is SMNVEV (reference sequence). This CDR3 is built from 13 residues.

This chain joins TRBV9 and TRBJ2-1, with 8 bases lining up with TRBD2. The CDR3 has 14 amino acids. With V trimmed by 0 bases and J by 5 bases, 1 base remained unmatched. Germline CDR1 SGDLS, CDR2 YYNGEE. The CDR3 here is CASSVAGGHNEQFF. Written as DNA, the CDR3 is TGTGCCAGCAGCGTAGCGGGGGGGCACAATGAGCAGTTCTTC.

V gene TRBV19 combines with J gene TRBJ2-3; D remains ambiguous. In germline, CDR1 is LNHDA, CDR2 SQIVND (reference sequence). The V and J ends lost 4 bases and 4 bases respectively, with 6 bases between them. CDR3 length equals 12 residues. DNA for the CDR3: TGTGCCAGTAGTAAATTAGCAGATACGCAGTATTTT. Translating it yields CASSKLADTQYF.

V gene TRBV7-6 combines with J gene TRBJ2-5; TRBD1 agrees at 11 bases. Germline V CDR1 and CDR2: SGHVS, FNYEAQ. CDR3 size: 17 residues. The J segment lost 5 bases and the V segment lost 1 base, leaving 9 bases of the junction unmatched. Here the CDR3 reads CASSLGPWTGGRETQYF. The CDR3 DNA reads TGTGCCAGCAGCTTAGGCCCCTGGACAGGGGGCAGGGAGACCCAGTACTTC.

By share, this clone counts as large. The rearrangement links TRBV2 to TRBJ2-4, with TRBD1 matching over 7 bases. The V gene end was trimmed by 6 bases and the J gene end by 5 bases; junction bases not matched to a gene: 10. Per the germline V gene, CDR1 is SNHLY and CDR2 is FYNNEI. The CDR3 loop spans 15 amino acids. CDR3 DNA sequence: TGTGCCAGCAGGGATCTCGACAGGGTAGAAAACATTCAGTACTTC. Encoded protein: CASRDLDRVENIQYF.

The chain is built from TRBV6-5 and TRBJ2-5; no clear D gene. The CDR3 loop spans 13 amino acids. Germline loops: CDR1 MNHEY, CDR2 SVGAGI. V lost 0 bases, J lost 5 bases, and 7 bases lay in between. CDR3 amino acids: CASSYSIDETQYF. The CDR3 DNA is TGTGCCAGCAGTTACTCGATAGATGAGACCCAGTACTTC.

The gene calls are TRBV6-1 and TRBJ2-2; TRBD1 is a possible D gene (6 bases). CDR1 and CDR2 (germline): MNHNS, SASEGT. The CDR3 runs to 13 residues. Deletions cut 4 bases from V and 5 bases from J, with 8 bases between. Here the CDR3 reads CASSVRGTGELFF. As DNA, the CDR3 is TGTGCCAGCAGTGTAAGGGGGACCGGGGAGCTGTTTTTT.

This clone came up a few times. This rearrangement joins TRBV9 to TRBJ1-2; D possibly corresponds to TRBD1 (5 bases). Germline assignment: CDR1 SGDLS and CDR2 YYNGEE. V lost 5 bases, J lost 4 bases, and 9 bases lay in between. The CDR3 consists of 12 residues. DNA for the CDR3: TGTGCCAGCAGGGGTGACAGCTATGGCTACACCTTC. This encodes CASRGDSYGYTF.

The V gene is TRBV19, the J gene TRBJ2-7; 9 bases fit TRBD1. CDR1 is LNHDA, CDR2 SQIVND, per germline (reference sequence). V was clipped by 0 bases and J by 2 bases; unmatched bases: 5. The CDR3 has 16 amino acids. CDR3 sequence: CASSIEGTGTTYEQYF. In DNA form, the CDR3 reads TGTGCCAGTAGTATAGAAGGGACAGGGACAACCTACGAGCAGTACTTC.

This clone was observed a single time. The V call is TRBV11-2, the J call TRBJ1-1; D is possibly TRBD1 (6 bases). V was trimmed by 3 bases and J by 6 bases, leaving 14 bases between them. The CDR3 covers 14 residues. The germline V gene encodes CDR1 SGHAT and CDR2 FQNNGV. In nucleotides, the CDR3 is TGTGCCAGCAGCTTCGGTCCGGGGGCCGCTGAAGCTTTCTTT. As protein: CASSFGPGAAEAFF.

V gene TRBV7-2 combines with J gene TRBJ2-7; D is undetermined. V gave up 5 bases and J gave up 3 bases, with 5 bases separating them. Germline assignment: CDR1 SGHTA and CDR2 FQGNSA. The CDR3 runs 11 residues. The CDR3 region is CASSPLYEQYF. CDR3 nucleotide sequence: TGTGCCAGCAGCCCTCTCTACGAGCAGTACTTC.

The J gene is TRBJ2-5, the V gene TRBV30, with D perhaps matching TRBD1 or TRBD2 (5 bases each). This CDR3 is 15 amino acids long. Germline V gene sequence: CDR1 GTSNPN, CDR2 SVGIG (reference sequence). Deletions cut 0 bases from V and 1 base from J, with 12 bases between. The CDR3 DNA reads as TGTGCCTGGAGTGTACTAGGGGTACTCCAAGAGACCCAGTACTTC. Amino acid sequence: CAWSVLGVLQETQYF.

The chain carries TRBV7-9 and TRBJ2-5; the match to TRBD1 covers 8 bases. The germline V gene encodes CDR1 SEHNR and CDR2 FQNEAQ (reference sequence). The CDR3 sequence is 15 residues long. V trimming: 5 bases; J trimming: 1 base; junction bases outside the gene matches: 6. CDR3 bases: TGTGCCAGCAGCGAACGGACAGGGCCCCAAGAGACCCAGTACTTC. Its translation is CASSERTGPQETQYF.

The rearrangement links TRBV6-5 to TRBJ2-3; 9 bases fit TRBD1. CDR3 length: 15 residues. With V trimmed by 2 bases and J by 0 bases, 0 bases remained unmatched. Looked up from germline, CDR1 is MNHEY and CDR2 is SVGAGI. The CDR3 nucleotides are TGTGCCAGCAGTTACGGGACAGGGAGCACAGATACGCAGTATTTT. Protein sequence: CASSYGTGSTDTQYF.

This chain connects TRBV27 to TRBJ1-2; weak D call: TRBD1 (6 bases). Germline lookup yields CDR1 MNHEY and CDR2 SMNVEV (reference sequence). The CDR3 is 13 residues long. The V end lost 2 bases, the J end lost 8 bases, and 12 bases lay between the germline ends. The CDR3 loop is CASSLGGAGGYTF. The DNA of the CDR3 is TGTGCCAGCAGTTTAGGGGGGGCAGGGGGCTACACCTTC.

This chain uses TRBV10-3 with TRBJ2-7; weak D call: TRBD2 (5 bases). V was cut by 6 bases and J by 5 bases, with 8 bases left in between. The length of the CDR3 is 11 residues. CDR1 is ENHRY and CDR2 is SYGVKD in the germline V gene. CDR3 in amino acids: CAISPGNEQYF. The CDR3, as DNA: TGTGCCATCAGCCCGGGAAACGAGCAGTACTTC.

A note on this clone: The identical CDR3 is also encoded by other nucleotide sequences in the sample. The CDR3 here is CASSPGTGLSYEQYF. DNA for the CDR3: TGTGCCAGCTCACCCGGGACAGGACTCTCCTACGAGCAGTACTTC. The chain uses TRBV18 and TRBJ2-7; 8 nucleotides agree with TRBD1. With V trimmed by 3 bases and J by 0 bases, 4 bases remained unmatched. Germline V lookup: CDR1 KGHSH, CDR2 LQKENI. The CDR3 extends over 15 amino acids.

V usage is TRBV7-8 and J usage is TRBJ2-1; 13 positions agree with TRBD2. The CDR3 has 16 amino acids. Germline values: CDR1 SGHVS, CDR2 FQNEAQ. Unmatched junction bases numbered 6, after V lost 7 bases and J lost 3 bases. The CDR3 here is CASITSGRVGYNEQFF. As DNA, the CDR3 is TGTGCCAGCATTACTAGCGGGAGGGTGGGCTACAATGAGCAGTTCTTC.

The chain carries TRBV27 and TRBJ2-5; 7 nucleotides line up with TRBD1. Trimming took 4 bases from V and 4 from J; bases not matched to a gene: 12. Germline-derived CDR1 and CDR2 are MNHEY and SMNVEV (reference sequence). This CDR3 is 16 amino acids long. The CDR3 region has the DNA TGTGCCAGCAGTTCAGGAGGTGGAACAGGGGTAGAGACCCAGTACTTC. Protein sequence: CASSSGGGTGVETQYF.

This clone was seen just once. Written as DNA, the CDR3 is TGCGCCAGCAGCTTTCAGGACAAATCCACAGATACGCAGTATTTT. Translated: CASSFQDKSTDTQYF. This rearrangement joins TRBV5-1 to TRBJ2-3; perhaps TRBD1 as D (5 bases). Per germline, CDR1 SGHRS and CDR2 YFSETQ. The CDR3 runs 15 residues. Trimming took off 2 bases at V and 2 bases at J, with 12 bases between the two ends.

V is TRBV19 and J is TRBJ1-5, with D possibly TRBD1 on 5 matching bases. CDR1 is LNHDA, CDR2 SQIVND, per germline (reference sequence). The CDR3 loop spans 12 amino acids. Between the trimmed V and J ends, which lost 4 bases and 8 bases, there was a span of 9 bases. CDR3 residues: CASSRSTEPQHF. In DNA, the CDR3 is TGTGCCAGTAGTAGGTCGACAGAGCCCCAGCATTTT.

The chain joins TRBV11-2 to TRBJ2-7, with TRBD2 matching 7 bases. Germline CDR1 reads SGHAT; CDR2 reads FQNNGV. With V trimmed by 3 bases and J by 3 bases, 5 bases remained unmatched. The CDR3 runs to 14 residues. The CDR3 DNA reads TGTGCCAGCAGCTTCCGGGGGGTCGGCTACGAGCAGTACTTC. It encodes CASSFRGVGYEQYF.

This chain uses TRBV13 with TRBJ2-3; a weak D match, TRBD1 (6 bases). Trimming removed 5 bases at V and 10 bases at J, with 16 bases between. This CDR3 region has 13 residues. CDR1 and CDR2 from the germline V gene are PRHDT and FYEKMQ (reference sequence). CDR3 protein: CASSPSQGRAQYF. The CDR3 DNA sequence: TGTGCCAGCAGCCCGTCACAGGGAAGAGCGCAGTATTTT.